This note documents a single T cell receptor beta chain sequence. This specimen comes from a study of blood T cell repertoires in COVID-19. Study-wide background: Acute and convalescent COVID-19 samples came from the United States, Italy and Spain. T cells, B-cell-depleted T cells, or PBMCs supplied cDNA or gDNA.

Per germline, CDR1 KGHSH and CDR2 LQKENI. The CDR3 sequence is 13 residues long. V dropped 1 base and J dropped 3 bases, with 6 bases sitting between them. Authors' processing steps: It was from reference gene primer amplification that nucleated cell counts were estimated. The table came from immunoSEQ multiplex PCR; TCRdb's copy has only in-frame clones and leaves some out. The V and J calls and the clone size are those of that table, but D and trimming were determined from the DNA. This sample carries tens of thousands of clones, around 90% of them seen once, and the ten largest clones take less than 3.5%.

The sample taken for sequencing was peripheral blood. The sequence was collected from a woman between 50 and 59 years old with active or convalescent COVID-19. The rearrangement uses TRBV18 and TRBJ1-1, with D possibly being TRBD1 (6 bases). The CDR3 coding sequence is TGTGCCAGCTCACCACACAGGGACACTGAAGCTTTCTTT. Protein: CASSPHRDTEAFF.